Below are 5 T cell receptor beta chains sequenced from a single sample in a study of PD-L1 blockade in urothelial cancer. Data came from immunoSEQ multiplex PCR; TCRdb stores just in-frame clones and leaves some out. In the table there are approximately 48,000 clones, about 83% of which are singletons. Specified time point: pretreatment peripheral blood. Sequenced here: PBMCs, sampled around atezolizumab (anti-PD-L1) treatment. Receptor source: a woman aged 55-69 years with urothelial cancer.

CDR3 residues: CASRGRATDTQYF. CDR3 DNA sequence: TGTGCCAGCAGGGGCAGAGCCACAGATACGCAGTATTTT. This rearrangement joins TRBV27 to TRBJ2-3; D uncertain. The ends were cut back, 6 bases at V and 2 bases at J, with 9 bases in the middle. Germline V gene lookup returns CDR1 MNHEY and CDR2 SMNVEV (reference sequence). This CDR3 region has 13 residues.

The rearrangement links TRBV6-1 to TRBJ2-7; maybe TRBD2 (5 bases). Germline V gene lookup returns CDR1 MNHNS and CDR2 SASEGT. Trimming removed 2 bases at V and 4 bases at J, with 18 bases between. The CDR3 consists of 16 residues. Here the CDR3 DNA reads TGTGCCAGCAGTGAACCTAACACGGGGTCAAGATACGAGCAGTACTTC. It codes for CASSEPNTGSRYEQYF.

The V call is TRBV25-1, the J call TRBJ2-7; the match to TRBD2 covers 7 bases. Germline-derived CDR1 and CDR2 are MGHDK and SYGVNS. CDR3 length: 15 residues. V was pared by 1 base and J by 3 bases, with 6 bases of the junction left unmatched. The CDR3 protein is CASSELGGGDYEQYF. CDR3 sequence (DNA): TGTGCCAGCAGTGAATTGGGGGGGGGAGACTACGAGCAGTACTTC.

The chain employs TRBV6-6 and TRBJ2-7; TRBD2 agrees at 8 bases. The ends lost 6 bases at V and 0 bases at J; junction bases unmatched: 4. The germline V gene has CDR1 MNHNY and CDR2 SVGAGI (reference sequence). CDR3 length: 14 amino acids. The CDR3 reads CASRGAGGSYEQYF. CDR3 nucleotides: TGTGCCAGCAGAGGGGCGGGAGGCTCCTACGAGCAGTACTTC.

This chain connects TRBV5-1 to TRBJ1-2, with D perhaps matching TRBD1 (6 bases). CDR1 is SGHRS and CDR2 is YFSETQ in the germline V gene. This CDR3 is built from 15 residues. Trimming took 3 bases from V and 8 from J, leaving 20 bases between them. The CDR3 sequence: CASSSPGQVLRGYTF. Here the CDR3 DNA reads TGCGCCAGCAGCTCACCGGGACAAGTTTTACGAGGCTACACCTTC.